These T cell receptor beta chains were read from a single sample in a study of a mutant IDH1 vaccine in newly diagnosed glioma. TCRdb keeps only in-frame clones here, not all; method: immunoSEQ multiplex PCR. The sample records about 67,000 clones, roughly four fifths being singletons. Their cognate antigens are unknown. Sequenced here: PBMCs, sampled from a glioma patient whose treatment included an IDH1 peptide vaccine. These receptors were collected from a man younger than 40 with glioma. Each CDR3 is given with its conserved first and last residue. D genes are given only for firm matches. Size values are once, few and many counts, or a class for expanded clones, and some rows have none.

>.|TRBV2|.|TRBJ1-5
TGTGCCTCCCCCCGCAATCAGCCCCAGCATTTT
CASPRNQPQHF
>.|TRBV5-4|.|TRBJ1-2
TGTGCCAGCAGGTCCACGGGCAGGGCAGGCGTCGGCTACACCTTC
CASRSTGRAGVGYTF
>.|TRBV18|TRBD1|TRBJ2-6
TGTGCCAGCTCACGCGTCGGGACAGGGCCTTCTGGGGCCAACGTCCTGACTTTC
CASSRVGTGPSGANVLTF
>.|TRBV14|.|TRBJ2-7
TGTGCCAGCAGCCAAGTCCGTCGTAGCTACGAGCAGTACTTC
CASSQVRRSYEQYF
>.|TRBV19|.|TRBJ1-1
TGTGCCAGTAGTCCCAGGAGAGGGAACACTGAAGCTTTCTTT
CASSPRRGNTEAFF
>.|TRBV6-5|TRBD2|TRBJ2-5
TGTGCCAGCAGTCGGCTAGCGGAAGAAGAGACCCAGTACTTC
CASSRLAEEETQYF
>few|TRBV2|.|TRBJ1-1
TGTGCCAGCAGTCGGGACGGAAGGGCTTTCTTT
CASSRDGRAFF
>.|TRBV9|.|TRBJ1-2
TGTGCCAGCAGCGTTACCCCCGGGGGGGGTGGCTACACCTTC
CASSVTPGGGGYTF
>.|TRBV10-3|TRBD1|TRBJ1-6
TGTGCCATCAGTGCGGGACAGGTTAATTCACCCCTCCACTTT
CAISAGQVNSPLHF
>few|TRBV30|TRBD2|TRBJ2-1
TGTGCCTGGATCCCGCCTCGGGTAGCGGGGGGCGCCTACAATGAGCAGTTCTTC
CAWIPPRVAGGAYNEQFF
>.|TRBV6-5|.|TRBJ2-1
TGTGCCAGCACCCCAGAGGGCGGAGAGCAGTTCTTC
CASTPEGGEQFF
>.|TRBV10-1|.|TRBJ2-1
TGCGCCAGCAGTGAGGATCTGGCTAACAATGAGCAGTTCTTC
CASSEDLANNEQFF
>.|TRBV2|.|TRBJ1-4
TGTGCCAGCAGAGATAATGAAAAACTGTTTTTT
CASRDNEKLFF
>.|TRBV27|.|TRBJ1-5
TGTGCCAGCAGTTACAGGGTAAATCAGCCCCAGCATTTT
CASSYRVNQPQHF
>.|TRBV5-6|.|TRBJ2-1
TGTGCCAGCAGCACCACACTAGAGAGCTGGCGCAATGAGCAGTTCTTC
CASSTTLESWRNEQFF
>.|TRBV12-5|.|TRBJ2-7
TGTGCTAGTGGTTTTTGGGGACTTTTGAAGACCGAGCAGTACTTC
CASGFWGLLKTEQYF
>.|TRBV5-4|TRBD1|TRBJ2-7
TGTGCCAGCAGCCCACTGACAGGGACCGAACCCTACGAGCAGTACTTC
CASSPLTGTEPYEQYF
>.|TRBV4-1|.|TRBJ2-3
TGCGCCAGCAGCCAAGACCAGCTTTACACAGATACGCAGTATTTT
CASSQDQLYTDTQYF
>.|TRBV10-3|TRBD1|TRBJ2-6
TGTGCCATCGGACAGGGTGGGGCCAACGTCCTGACTTTC
CAIGQGGANVLTF
>.|TRBV19|.|TRBJ2-1
TGTGCCAGTAGTATCCATCGCCCTAACCCCCATGAGCAGTTCTTC
CASSIHRPNPHEQFF
>.|TRBV2|.|TRBJ2-3
TGTGCCAGCAGTGACGGGACTAGCACAGATACGCAGTATTTT
CASSDGTSTDTQYF
>.|TRBV2|.|TRBJ1-6
TGTGCCAGCAGTGTAGGGTTGAGCTCCTATAATTCACCCCTCCACTTT
CASSVGLSSYNSPLHF
>.|TRBV13|.|TRBJ2-2
TGTGCCAGCAGCTTCGGACTACTCACCGGGGAGCTGTTTTTT
CASSFGLLTGELFF
>.|TRBV4-2|.|TRBJ2-7
TGTGCCAGCAGCCAAGATTGGACACTATACGAGCAGTACTTC
CASSQDWTLYEQYF
>few|TRBV9|TRBD1|TRBJ1-6
TGTGCCAGCAGCCCCATTCCGGGACAGGGGGGTTCACCCCTCCACTTT
CASSPIPGQGGSPLHF
>.|TRBV5-1|TRBD1|TRBJ2-2
TGCGCCAGCACAACCAAGCGCCGGGACAGGGTTGCCGGGGAGCTGTTTTTT
CASTTKRRDRVAGELFF
>.|TRBV7-9|TRBD2|TRBJ2-1
TGTGCCAGCAGCTTAGGGATTAGCGGGGGTGAGCAGTTCTTC
CASSLGISGGEQFF
>.|TRBV7-6|TRBD1|TRBJ2-2
TGTGCCAGCAGCAAGAACAGGGGGCCTGACACCGGGGAGCTGTTTTTT
CASSKNRGPDTGELFF
>once|TRBV5-4|TRBD1|TRBJ1-2
TGTGCCAGCAGCTGGGGACAGGGGAGAATTGACCATGGCTACACCTTC
CASSWGQGRIDHGYTF
>.|TRBV29-1|TRBD1|TRBJ2-5
TGCAGCGTGAAGAGGGGACAGGGTCTGGAGACCCAGTACTTC
CSVKRGQGLETQYF
>few|TRBV5-5|TRBD2|TRBJ2-3
TGTGCCAGCAGCGACTCGACTAGCGGGCTCACAGATACGCAGTATTTT
CASSDSTSGLTDTQYF
>.|TRBV7-9|.|TRBJ2-5
TGTGCCAGCAGCTTAGGTGGTAGAGGCGAGACCCAGTACTTC
CASSLGGRGETQYF
>.|TRBV4-1|.|TRBJ2-3
TGCGCCAGCAGCCCCTTGGGTGGGGAGTCTGATACGCAGTATTTT
CASSPLGGESDTQYF
>.|TRBV4-2|TRBD2|TRBJ2-3
TGTGCCAGCAGCCGTGCCGGACTAGCGGGGGGCACAGATACGCAGTATTTT
CASSRAGLAGGTDTQYF
>.|TRBV29-1|TRBD1|TRBJ2-2
TGCAGCGTTTATGGGACAGGGGGAAGAGGGGAGCTGTTTTTT
CSVYGTGGRGELFF
>.|TRBV11-2|TRBD2|TRBJ2-1
TGTGCCAGCAGGCCCAGACTAGCGGGGAGCTCCTACAATGAGCAGTTCTTC
CASRPRLAGSSYNEQFF
>.|TRBV2|.|TRBJ1-4
TGTGCCAGCAGTGAATGGACTTTTGAAAAACTGTTTTTT
CASSEWTFEKLFF
>few|TRBV4-1|.|TRBJ1-5
TGCGCCAGCAGCCAAAAAGTTATACGGGGGGCCAATCAGCCCCAGCATTTT
CASSQKVIRGANQPQHF
>.|TRBV19|.|TRBJ1-5
TGTGCCAGTACTGGGACACCGTTCTACAATCAGCCCCAGCATTTT
CASTGTPFYNQPQHF
>few|TRBV4-1|.|TRBJ2-2
TGCGCCAGCAGCCAAGAGCCGCGGGGTCCGAGCACCGGGGAGCTGTTTTTT
CASSQEPRGPSTGELFF
>.|TRBV7-9|.|TRBJ1-5
TGTGCCAGCAGCCTGCCCCTCCAGCCCCAGCATTTT
CASSLPLQPQHF
>.|TRBV7-6|.|TRBJ2-3
TGTGCCAGCAGCTCCCCCACGGGCGGAACAGATACGCAGTATTTT
CASSSPTGGTDTQYF
>.|TRBV13|.|TRBJ2-3
TGTGCCAGCAGCTTACTAAGCACAGATACGCAGTATTTT
CASSLLSTDTQYF
>.|TRBV4-1|TRBD2|TRBJ2-7
TGCGCCAGCAGCCAGTCGAATCGGGGGGGGAACTACGAGCAGTACTTC
CASSQSNRGGNYEQYF
>once|TRBV12-5|.|TRBJ1-6
TGTGCTAGTGGTTTGGTCTCTCCGGGGAGGGATTCACCCCTCCACTTT
CASGLVSPGRDSPLHF